This T cell receptor beta chain appears in the sequencing data of a study of T cell responses to AZD1222 COVID-19 vaccine. The protocol was immunoSEQ multiplex PCR, while the TCRdb copy is restricted to in-frame clones and leaves out a portion. Altogether more than 95,000 clones are present, about 86% being singletons, with the ten largest covering about 10%. The germline V gene encodes CDR1 DFQATT and CDR2 SNEGSKA (reference sequence). Trimming shortened V by 3 bases and J by 3 bases, and 17 bases separated the two germline ends. CDR3 length equals 16 residues. This clonotype originated in an adult in good health. The sample here was peripheral blood, taken on day 0 of AZD1222 vaccination. This sequence joins TRBV20-1 and TRBJ2-2; possible D gene TRBD1, 6 bases. The CDR3 here is CSASRLRQGYTGELFF. The CDR3 DNA is TGCAGTGCTAGTAGGCTTCGGCAGGGGTACACCGGGGAGCTGTTTTTT.